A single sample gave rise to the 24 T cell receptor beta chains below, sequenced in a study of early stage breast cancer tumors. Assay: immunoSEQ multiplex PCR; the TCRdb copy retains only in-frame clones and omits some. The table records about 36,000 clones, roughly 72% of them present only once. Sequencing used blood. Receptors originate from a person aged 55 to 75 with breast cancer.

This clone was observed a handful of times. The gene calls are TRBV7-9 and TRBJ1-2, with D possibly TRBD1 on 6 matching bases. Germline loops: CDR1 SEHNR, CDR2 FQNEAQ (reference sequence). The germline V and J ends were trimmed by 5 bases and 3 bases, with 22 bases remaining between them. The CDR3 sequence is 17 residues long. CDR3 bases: TGTGCCAGCAGCCTCCGCGACACCCTTAACAGGGACTATGGCTACACCTTC. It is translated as CASSLRDTLNRDYGYTF. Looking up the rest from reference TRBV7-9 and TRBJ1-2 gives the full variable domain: DTGVSQNPRHKITKRGQNVTFRCDPISEHNRLYWYRQTLGQGPEFLTYFQNEAQLEKSRLLSDRFSAERPKGSFSTLEIQRTEQGDSAMYLCASSLRDTLNRDYGYTFGSGTRLTVV.

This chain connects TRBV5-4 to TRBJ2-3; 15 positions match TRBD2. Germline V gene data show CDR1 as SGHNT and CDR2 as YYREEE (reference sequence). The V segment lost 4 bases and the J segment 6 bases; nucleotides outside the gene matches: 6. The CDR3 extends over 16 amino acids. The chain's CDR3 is CASSLGLAGGSDTQYF. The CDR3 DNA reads TGTGCCAGCAGCCTAGGACTAGCGGGGGGGTCCGATACGCAGTATTTT. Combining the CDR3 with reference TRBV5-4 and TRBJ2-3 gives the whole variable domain ETGVTQSPTHLIKTRGQQVTLRCSSQSGHNTVSWYQQALGQGPQFIFQYYREEENGRGNFPPRFSGLQFPNYSSELNVNALELDDSALYLCASSLGLAGGSDTQYFGPGTRLTVL.

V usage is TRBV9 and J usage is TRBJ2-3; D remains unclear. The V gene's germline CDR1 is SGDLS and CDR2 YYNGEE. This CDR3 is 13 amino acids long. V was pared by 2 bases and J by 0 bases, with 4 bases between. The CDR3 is CASSVVSTDTQYF. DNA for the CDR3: TGTGCCAGCAGCGTTGTAAGCACAGATACGCAGTATTTT.

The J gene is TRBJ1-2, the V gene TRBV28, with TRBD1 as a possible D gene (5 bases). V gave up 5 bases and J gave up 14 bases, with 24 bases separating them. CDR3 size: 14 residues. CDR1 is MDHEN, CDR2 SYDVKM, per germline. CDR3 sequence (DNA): TGTGCCAGCAGTGCTGCCGGGACCTTAAGGGCTCTGACCTTC. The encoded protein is CASSAAGTLRALTF.

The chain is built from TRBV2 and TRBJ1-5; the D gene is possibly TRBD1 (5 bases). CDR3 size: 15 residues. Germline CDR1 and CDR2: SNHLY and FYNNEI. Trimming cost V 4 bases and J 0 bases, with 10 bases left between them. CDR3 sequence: CASSVGHNSNQPQHF. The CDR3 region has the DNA TGTGCCAGCAGTGTTGGACACAATAGCAATCAGCCCCAGCATTTT. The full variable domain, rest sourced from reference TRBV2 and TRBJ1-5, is EPEVTQTPSHQVTQMGQEVILRCVPISNHLYFYWYRQILGQKVEFLVSFYNNEISEKSEIFDDQFSVERPDGSNFTLKIRSTKLEDSAMYFCASSVGHNSNQPQHFGDGTRLSIL.

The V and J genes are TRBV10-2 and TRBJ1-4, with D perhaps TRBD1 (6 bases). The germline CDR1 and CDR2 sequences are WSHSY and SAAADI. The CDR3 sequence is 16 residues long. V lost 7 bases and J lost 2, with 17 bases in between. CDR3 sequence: CASTESDRGTNEKLFF. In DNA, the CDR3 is TGCGCCAGCACCGAATCCGATAGGGGGACTAATGAAAAACTGTTTTTT.

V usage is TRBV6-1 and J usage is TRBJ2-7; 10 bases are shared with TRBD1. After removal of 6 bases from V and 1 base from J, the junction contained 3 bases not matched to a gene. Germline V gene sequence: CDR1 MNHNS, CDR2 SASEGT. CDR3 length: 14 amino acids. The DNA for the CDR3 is TGTGCCAGCAGCGGACAGGGGGGTTCCTACGAGCAGTACTTC. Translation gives CASSGQGGSYEQYF.

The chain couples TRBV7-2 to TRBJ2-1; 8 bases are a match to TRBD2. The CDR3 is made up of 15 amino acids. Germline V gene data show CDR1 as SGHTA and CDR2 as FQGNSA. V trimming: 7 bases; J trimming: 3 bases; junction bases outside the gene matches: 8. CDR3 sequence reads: CASKGQREFYNEQFF. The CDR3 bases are TGTGCCAGCAAGGGGCAGCGGGAGTTCTACAATGAGCAGTTCTTC.

CDR3 DNA sequence: TGTGCCAGCAGTTTCGGGAGGGGACAGGGGGCAGACACTGAAGCTTTCTTT. Translated: CASSFGRGQGADTEAFF. The V and J genes are TRBV5-5 and TRBJ1-1; 12 bases agree with TRBD1. Germline values: CDR1 SGHKS, CDR2 YYEKEE (reference sequence). This CDR3 spans 17 amino acids. V shed 5 bases, J shed 3 bases, and the junction held 11 bases outside the gene matches.

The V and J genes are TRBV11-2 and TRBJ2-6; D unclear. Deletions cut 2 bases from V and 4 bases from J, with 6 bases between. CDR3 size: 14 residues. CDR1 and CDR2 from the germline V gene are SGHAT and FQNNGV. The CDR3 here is CASSLTSGANVLTF. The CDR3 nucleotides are TGTGCCAGCAGCTTAACCTCCGGGGCCAACGTCCTGACTTTC.

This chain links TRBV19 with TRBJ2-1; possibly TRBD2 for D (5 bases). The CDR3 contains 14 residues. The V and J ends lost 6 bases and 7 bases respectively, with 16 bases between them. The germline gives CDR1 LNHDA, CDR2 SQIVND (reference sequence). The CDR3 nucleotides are TGTGCCAGTAGCGTGCCCCCGGGGAGAAATGAGCAGTTCTTC. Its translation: CASSVPPGRNEQFF.

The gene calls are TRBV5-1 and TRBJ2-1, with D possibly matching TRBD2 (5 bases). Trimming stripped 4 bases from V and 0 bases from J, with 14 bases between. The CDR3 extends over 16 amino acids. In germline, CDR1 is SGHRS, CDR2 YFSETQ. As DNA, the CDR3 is TGCGCCAGCAGCGCCCGGACTTCTGGCTCCTACAATGAGCAGTTCTTC. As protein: CASSARTSGSYNEQFF.

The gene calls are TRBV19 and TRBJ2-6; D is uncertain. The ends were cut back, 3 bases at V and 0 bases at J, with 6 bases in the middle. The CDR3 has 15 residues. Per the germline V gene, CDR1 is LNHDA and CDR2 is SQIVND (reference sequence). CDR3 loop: CASSMFDSGANVLTF. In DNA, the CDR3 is TGTGCCAGTAGTATGTTCGACTCTGGGGCCAACGTCCTGACTTTC.

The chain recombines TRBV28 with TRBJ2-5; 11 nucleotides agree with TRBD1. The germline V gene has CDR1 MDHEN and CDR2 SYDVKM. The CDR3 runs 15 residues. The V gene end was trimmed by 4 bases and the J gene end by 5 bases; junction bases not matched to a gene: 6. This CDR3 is CASSSPGQGGETQYF. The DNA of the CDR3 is TGTGCCAGCAGTTCACCGGGACAGGGGGGGGAGACCCAGTACTTC.

The CDR3 loop reads CASSEQARDTQYF. In DNA form, the CDR3 reads TGTGCCAGCAGTGAACAGGCCAGGGATACGCAGTATTTT. V and J are TRBV6-1 and TRBJ2-3; no firm D call. Per germline, CDR1 MNHNS and CDR2 SASEGT. This CDR3 has 13 residues. Trimming shortened V by 2 bases and J by 6 bases, and 9 bases separated the two germline ends.

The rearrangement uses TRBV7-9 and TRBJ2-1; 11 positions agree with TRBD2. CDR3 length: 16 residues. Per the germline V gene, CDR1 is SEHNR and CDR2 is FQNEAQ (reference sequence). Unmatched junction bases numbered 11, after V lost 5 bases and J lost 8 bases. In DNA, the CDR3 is TGTGCCAGCAGCGCGACTAGCGGGATCTACAGAGATGAGCAGTTCTTC. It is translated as CASSATSGIYRDEQFF. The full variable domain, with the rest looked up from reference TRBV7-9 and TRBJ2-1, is DTGVSQNPRHKITKRGQNVTFRCDPISEHNRLYWYRQTLGQGPEFLTYFQNEAQLEKSRLLSDRFSAERPKGSFSTLEIQRTEQGDSAMYLCASSATSGIYRDEQFFGPGTRLTVL.

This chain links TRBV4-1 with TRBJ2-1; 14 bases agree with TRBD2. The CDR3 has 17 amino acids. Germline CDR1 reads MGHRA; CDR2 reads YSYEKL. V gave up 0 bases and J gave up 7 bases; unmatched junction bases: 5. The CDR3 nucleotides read TGCGCCAGCAGCCAAGATGAGAGGACTAGCGGGAGGAATGAGCAGTTCTTC. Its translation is CASSQDERTSGRNEQFF.

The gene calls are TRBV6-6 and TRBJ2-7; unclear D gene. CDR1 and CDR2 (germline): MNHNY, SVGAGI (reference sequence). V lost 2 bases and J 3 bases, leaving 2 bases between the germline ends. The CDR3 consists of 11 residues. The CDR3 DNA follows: TGTGCCAGCAGTTACGACTACGAGCAGTACTTC. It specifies CASSYDYEQYF.

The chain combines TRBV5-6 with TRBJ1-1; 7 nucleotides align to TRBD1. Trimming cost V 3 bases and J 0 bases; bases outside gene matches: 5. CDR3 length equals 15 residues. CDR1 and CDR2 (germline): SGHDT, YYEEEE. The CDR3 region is CASSWGQPMNTEAFF. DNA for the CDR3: TGTGCCAGCAGCTGGGGACAGCCTATGAACACTGAAGCTTTCTTT.

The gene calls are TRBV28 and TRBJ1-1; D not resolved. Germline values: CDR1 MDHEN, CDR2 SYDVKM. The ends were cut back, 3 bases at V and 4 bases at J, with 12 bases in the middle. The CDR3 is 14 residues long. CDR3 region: CASSLVVRSTEAFF. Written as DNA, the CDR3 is TGTGCCAGCAGTTTGGTGGTGAGGAGCACTGAAGCTTTCTTT.

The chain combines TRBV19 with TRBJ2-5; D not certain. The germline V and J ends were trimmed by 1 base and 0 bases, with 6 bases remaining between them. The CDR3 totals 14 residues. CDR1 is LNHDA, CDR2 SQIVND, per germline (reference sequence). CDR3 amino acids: CASSIARDQETQYF. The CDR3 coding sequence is TGTGCCAGTAGTATAGCGAGAGACCAAGAGACCCAGTACTTC.

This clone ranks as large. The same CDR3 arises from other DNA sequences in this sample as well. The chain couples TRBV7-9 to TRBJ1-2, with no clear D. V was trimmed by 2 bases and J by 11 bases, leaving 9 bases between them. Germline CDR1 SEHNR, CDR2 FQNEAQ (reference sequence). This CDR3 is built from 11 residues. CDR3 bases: TGTGCCAGCAGCTTATCAGGCCTATACACCTTC. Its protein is CASSLSGLYTF.

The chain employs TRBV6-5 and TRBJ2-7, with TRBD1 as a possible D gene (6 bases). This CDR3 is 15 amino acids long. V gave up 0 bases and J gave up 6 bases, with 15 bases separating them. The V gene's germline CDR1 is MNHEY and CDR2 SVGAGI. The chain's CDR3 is CASSYSRQGTGEQYF. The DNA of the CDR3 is TGTGCCAGCAGTTACTCGAGGCAGGGGACCGGCGAGCAGTACTTC.

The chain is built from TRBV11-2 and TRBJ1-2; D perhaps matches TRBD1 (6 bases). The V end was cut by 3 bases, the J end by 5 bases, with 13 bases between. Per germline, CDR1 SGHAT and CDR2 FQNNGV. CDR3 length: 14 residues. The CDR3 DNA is TGTGCCAGCAGCTTTTCTAAAGGGGGGTATGGCTACACCTTC. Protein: CASSFSKGGYGYTF.